These 16 T cell receptor beta chains came from one sample sequenced in a study of shared T cell receptors in the human thymus. Sequenced by immunoSEQ multiplex PCR; TCRdb stores in-frame clones only, minus some. The sample includes over 450,000 clones, about 84% of them seen just once. These data also featured in a second study, about human thymus T cells.

The source material was thymocytes. These receptors all stem from a boy under two years old with a congenital heart defect.

V is TRBV2 and J is TRBJ2-7; D possibly corresponds to TRBD2 (5 bases). CDR3 length equals 17 residues. V was pared by 2 bases and J by 5 bases, with 22 bases between. Germline CDR1 reads SNHLY; CDR2 reads FYNNEI. The CDR3 region is CASSEYRRIQAPDEQYF. The CDR3 nucleotides are TGTGCCAGCAGTGAATATAGGAGGATCCAGGCCCCGGACGAGCAGTACTTC.

This chain links TRBV2 with TRBJ2-1, with TRBD2 matching over 12 bases. The CDR3 runs 17 residues. Per the germline V gene, CDR1 is SNHLY and CDR2 is FYNNEI. With 9 bases clipped from V and 4 bases from J, the junction kept 13 bases outside the gene matches. The CDR3 is CARSGASGGDGYNEQFF. The CDR3 DNA sequence: TGTGCCAGGTCGGGGGCTAGCGGGGGGGACGGTTACAATGAGCAGTTCTTC. Full variable domain (missing parts from reference TRBV2 and TRBJ2-1): EPEVTQTPSHQVTQMGQEVILRCVPISNHLYFYWYRQILGQKVEFLVSFYNNEISEKSEIFDDQFSVERPDGSNFTLKIRSTKLEDSAMYFCARSGASGGDGYNEQFFGPGTRLTVL.

There are a few counts of this clone. This chain joins TRBV21-1 and TRBJ1-4; the table gives TRBD1 as D, unverified against the DNA. TRBV21-1 is a pseudogene locus. This CDR3 contains 14 residues. The CDR3 nucleotides read TGTGCCAGCGAAGGGAGGACAGGTAGTGAAAAACTGTTTTTT. This encodes CASEGRTGSEKLFF.

This clone was detected only a few times. This sequence joins TRBV7-6 and TRBJ2-7; 10 bases line up with TRBD2. The germline CDR1 and CDR2 sequences are SGHVS and FNYEAQ. The CDR3 totals 15 residues. J gave up 3 bases and V 1 base, and 3 bases lay outside the gene matches. This CDR3 reads CASSLVASGSYEQYF. The CDR3 DNA is TGTGCCAGCAGCTTAGTTGCTAGCGGGAGCTACGAGCAGTACTTC.

The chain employs TRBV10-3 and TRBJ2-4; tentative D call: TRBD2 (6 bases). Trimming left V 2 bases short and J 4 bases short, with 18 bases between. The CDR3 is 17 residues long. The germline CDR1 and CDR2 sequences are ENHRY and SYGVKD. The DNA for the CDR3 is TGTGCCATCAGTGAGGTAGAGGCGGCAGGGACTAAAAACATTCAGTACTTC. Protein product: CAISEVEAAGTKNIQYF.

The chain couples TRBV4-1 to TRBJ2-5, with 15 bases identical to TRBD2. Germline V gene data show CDR1 as MGHRA and CDR2 as YSYEKL. The CDR3 is made up of 18 amino acids. V gave up 4 bases and J gave up 6 bases; unmatched junction bases: 12. The CDR3 region is CASSPERTSGRARKTQYF. The CDR3 DNA sequence: TGCGCCAGCAGCCCCGAAAGGACTAGCGGGAGGGCTCGGAAGACCCAGTACTTC.

This clone was detected a few times. The chain joins TRBV19 to TRBJ2-1; no definite D call. The germline V gene has CDR1 LNHDA and CDR2 SQIVND (reference sequence). The CDR3 length is 12 residues. Trimming removed 4 bases at V and 6 bases at J, with 7 bases between. The CDR3 bases are TGTGCCAGTAGTACCACCGGCAATGAGCAGTTCTTC. It translates to CASSTTGNEQFF.

V usage is TRBV28 and J usage is TRBJ1-1, with unresolved D. Per germline, CDR1 MDHEN and CDR2 SYDVKM. V dropped 3 bases and J dropped 0 bases, with 8 bases sitting between them. The CDR3 runs to 14 residues. The CDR3 region has the DNA TGTGCCAGCAGTTTCCCTTCTATGAACACTGAAGCTTTCTTT. It translates to CASSFPSMNTEAFF.

V usage is TRBV6-1 and J usage is TRBJ2-4, with D maybe TRBD2 (6 bases). This CDR3 is built from 15 residues. From germline, CDR1 is MNHNS and CDR2 SASEGT. The V and J ends lost 3 bases and 0 bases respectively, with 9 bases between them. CDR3: CASSEGGLAKNIQYF. CDR3 DNA: TGTGCCAGCAGTGAGGGGGGACTAGCCAAAAACATTCAGTACTTC.

The chain links TRBV25-1 to TRBJ1-4, with D uncertain. The CDR3 has 17 residues. Germline CDR1 and CDR2: MGHDK and SYGVNS. Trimming removed 1 base from V and 5 bases from J, with 17 bases in between. CDR3 nucleotide sequence: TGTGCCAGCAGTGAATCACCCGCCGGGGTTCGAAATGAAAAACTGTTTTTT. It is translated as CASSESPAGVRNEKLFF.

The V call is TRBV10-3, the J call TRBJ2-7; 11 bases agree with TRBD2. CDR1 and CDR2 from the germline V gene are ENHRY and SYGVKD. The V gene end was trimmed by 7 bases and the J gene end by 6 bases; junction bases not matched to a gene: 11. The CDR3 runs to 15 residues. For the CDR3, the DNA is TGTGCCATCATGGTAGGGGAGCTAGCGGGAGGCGAGCAGTACTTC. Translation: CAIMVGELAGGEQYF.

This chain connects TRBV9 to TRBJ1-4, with D perhaps TRBD1 (5 bases). The V end lost 4 bases, the J end lost 5 bases, and 15 bases lay between the germline ends. Looked up from germline, CDR1 is SGDLS and CDR2 is YYNGEE. The CDR3 runs to 15 residues. CDR3 region: CASSPQGGRNEKLFF. The CDR3 DNA sequence: TGTGCCAGCAGCCCCCAGGGAGGGCGGAATGAAAAACTGTTTTTT.

The rearrangement links TRBV4-2 to TRBJ2-1, with 14 nucleotides matching TRBD2. Germline V lookup: CDR1 LGHNA, CDR2 YNFKEQ. This CDR3 comprises 17 residues. Unmatched junction bases numbered 3, after V lost 4 bases and J lost 1 base. The CDR3 here is CASSRGLAGVSYNEQFF. The CDR3 coding sequence is TGTGCCAGCAGCCGGGGACTAGCGGGGGTATCCTACAATGAGCAGTTCTTC.

The chain uses TRBV19 and TRBJ2-1; D possibly corresponds to TRBD2 (6 bases). The V gene lost 0 bases and the J gene lost 15 bases, with 9 bases spanning the gap. Germline V gene data show CDR1 as LNHDA and CDR2 as SQIVND (reference sequence). CDR3 length equals 11 residues. The CDR3, as DNA: TGTGCCAGTAGTATAGAATGGGGACTGTTCTTC. It specifies CASSIEWGLFF.

The genes are TRBV7-9 and TRBJ1-2; D is undetermined. The ends were cut back, 3 bases at V and 5 bases at J, with 13 bases in the middle. The germline CDR1 and CDR2 sequences are SEHNR and FQNEAQ (reference sequence). The CDR3 is made up of 14 amino acids. CDR3 bases: TGTGCCAGCAGCTTCACGAGCCGCGGGTATGGCTACACCTTC. This codes for CASSFTSRGYGYTF. Filled out from reference TRBV7-9 and TRBJ1-2, the complete variable domain reads DTGVSQNPRHKITKRGQNVTFRCDPISEHNRLYWYRQTLGQGPEFLTYFQNEAQLEKSRLLSDRFSAERPKGSFSTLEIQRTEQGDSAMYLCASSFTSRGYGYTFGSGTRLTVV.

The V and J genes are TRBV6-1 and TRBJ2-1, with D unclear. Germline CDR1 MNHNS, CDR2 SASEGT. The ends were cut back, 2 bases at V and 5 bases at J, with 4 bases in the middle. The CDR3 has 12 residues. The CDR3 coding sequence is TGTGCCAGCAGTGAAACGGACAATGAGCAGTTCTTC. Translation: CASSETDNEQFF.